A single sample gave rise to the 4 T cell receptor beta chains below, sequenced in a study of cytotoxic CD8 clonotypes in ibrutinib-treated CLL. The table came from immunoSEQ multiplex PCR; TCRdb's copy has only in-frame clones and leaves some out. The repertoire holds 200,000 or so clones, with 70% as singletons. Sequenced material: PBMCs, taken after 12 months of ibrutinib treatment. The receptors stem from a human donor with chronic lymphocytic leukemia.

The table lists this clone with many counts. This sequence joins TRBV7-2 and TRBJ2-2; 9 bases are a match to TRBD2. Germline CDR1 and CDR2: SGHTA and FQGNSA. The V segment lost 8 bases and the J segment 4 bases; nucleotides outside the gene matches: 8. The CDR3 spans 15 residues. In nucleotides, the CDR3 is TGTGCCAGCCCCAGCGGGGGGAGGGGCACCGGGGAGCTGTTTTTT. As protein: CASPSGGRGTGELFF.

The CDR3 DNA follows: TGCGCCAGCAGCATTGACAGGTTGTCCTACGAGCAGTACTTC. Amino acids: CASSIDRLSYEQYF. The gene calls are TRBV5-1 and TRBJ2-7; perhaps TRBD1 as D (6 bases). This CDR3 spans 14 amino acids. V was cut by 4 bases and J by 1 base, with 12 bases left in between. Germline CDR1 is SGHRS and CDR2 is YFSETQ.

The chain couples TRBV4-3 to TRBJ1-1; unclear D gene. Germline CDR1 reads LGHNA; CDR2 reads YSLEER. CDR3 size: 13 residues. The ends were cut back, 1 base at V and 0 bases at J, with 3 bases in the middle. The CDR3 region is CASSQVLNTEAFF. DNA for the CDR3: TGCGCCAGCAGCCAAGTATTGAACACTGAAGCTTTCTTT.

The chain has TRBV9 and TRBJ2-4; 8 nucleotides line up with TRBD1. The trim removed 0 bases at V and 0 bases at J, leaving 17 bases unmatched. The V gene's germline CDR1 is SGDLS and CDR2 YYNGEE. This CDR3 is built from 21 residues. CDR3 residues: CASSVDPQQGQGILAKNIQYF. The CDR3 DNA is TGTGCCAGCAGCGTAGATCCCCAGCAAGGACAGGGAATCCTAGCCAAAAACATTCAGTACTTC.